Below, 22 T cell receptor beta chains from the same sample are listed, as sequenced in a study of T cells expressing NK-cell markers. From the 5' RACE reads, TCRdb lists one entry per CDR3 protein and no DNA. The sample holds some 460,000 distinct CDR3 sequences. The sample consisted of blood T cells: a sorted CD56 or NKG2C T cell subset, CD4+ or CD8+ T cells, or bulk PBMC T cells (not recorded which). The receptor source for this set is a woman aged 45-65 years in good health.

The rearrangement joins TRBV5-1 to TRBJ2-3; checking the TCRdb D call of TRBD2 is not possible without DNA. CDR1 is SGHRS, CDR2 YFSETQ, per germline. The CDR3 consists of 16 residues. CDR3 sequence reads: CASSSISAGRKDTQYF.

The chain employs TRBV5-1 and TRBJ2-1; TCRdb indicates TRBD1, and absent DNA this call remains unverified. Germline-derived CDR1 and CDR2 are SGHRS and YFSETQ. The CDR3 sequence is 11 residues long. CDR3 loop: CATTQGNEQFF. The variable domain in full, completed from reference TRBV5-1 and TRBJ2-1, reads KAGVTQTPRYLIKTRGQQVTLSCSPISGHRSVSWYQQTPGQGLQFLFEYFSETQRNKGNFPGRFSGRQFSNSRSEMNVSTLELGDSALYLCATTQGNEQFFGPGTRLTVL.

The chain's CDR3 is CASSHWTSGRVIGENIQYF. The chain carries TRBV12-3 or TRBV12-4 and TRBJ2-4; TCRdb proposes TRBD2, but this gene call is untestable without DNA. The length of the CDR3 is 19 residues.

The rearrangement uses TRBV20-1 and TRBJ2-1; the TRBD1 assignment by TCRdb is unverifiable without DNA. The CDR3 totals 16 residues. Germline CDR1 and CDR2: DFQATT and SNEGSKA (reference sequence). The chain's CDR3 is CSARGVSGRGYNEQFF.

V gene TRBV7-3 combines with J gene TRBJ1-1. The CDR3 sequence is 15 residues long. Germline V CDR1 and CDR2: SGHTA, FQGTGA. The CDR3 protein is CASSLSPAMNTEAFF. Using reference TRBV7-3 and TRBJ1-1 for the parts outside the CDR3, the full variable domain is GAGVSQTPSNKVTEKGKYVELRCDPISGHTALYWYRQSLGQGPEFLIYFQGTGAADDSGLPNDRFFAVRPEGSVSTLKIQRTERGDSAVYLCASSLSPAMNTEAFFGQGTRLTVV.

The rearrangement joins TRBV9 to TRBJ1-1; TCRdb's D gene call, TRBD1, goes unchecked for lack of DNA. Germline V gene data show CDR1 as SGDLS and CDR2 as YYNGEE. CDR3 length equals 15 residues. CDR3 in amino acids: CASSVAGGAGTEAFF.

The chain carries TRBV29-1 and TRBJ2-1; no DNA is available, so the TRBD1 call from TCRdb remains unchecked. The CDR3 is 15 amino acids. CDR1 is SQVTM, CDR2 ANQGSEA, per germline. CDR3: CSVGTPRGSYNEQFF.

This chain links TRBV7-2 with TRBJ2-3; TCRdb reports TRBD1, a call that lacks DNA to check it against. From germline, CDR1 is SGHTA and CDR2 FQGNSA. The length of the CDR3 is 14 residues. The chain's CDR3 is CASSASPLGDTQYF. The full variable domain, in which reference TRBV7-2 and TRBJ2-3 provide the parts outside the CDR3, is GAGVSQSPSNKVTEKGKDVELRCDPISGHTALYWYRQSLGQGLEFLIYFQGNSAPDKSGLPSDRFSAERTGGSVSTLTIQRTQQEDSAVYLCASSASPLGDTQYFGPGTRLTVL.

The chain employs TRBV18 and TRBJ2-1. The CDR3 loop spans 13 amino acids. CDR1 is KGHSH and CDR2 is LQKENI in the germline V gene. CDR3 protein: CASSLERDNEQFF.

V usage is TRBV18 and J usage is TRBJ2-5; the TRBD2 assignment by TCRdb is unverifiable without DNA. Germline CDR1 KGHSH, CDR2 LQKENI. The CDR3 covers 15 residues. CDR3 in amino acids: CASSPDMGGRQTQYF.

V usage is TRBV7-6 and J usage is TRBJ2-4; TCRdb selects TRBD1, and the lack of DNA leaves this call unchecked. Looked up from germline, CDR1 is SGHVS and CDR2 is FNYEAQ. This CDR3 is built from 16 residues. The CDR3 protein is CASSPLQDIAKNIQYF.

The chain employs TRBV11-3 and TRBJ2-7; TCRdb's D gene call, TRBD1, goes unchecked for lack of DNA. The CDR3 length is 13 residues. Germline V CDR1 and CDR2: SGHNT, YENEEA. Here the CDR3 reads CASSWTGFAEQYF.

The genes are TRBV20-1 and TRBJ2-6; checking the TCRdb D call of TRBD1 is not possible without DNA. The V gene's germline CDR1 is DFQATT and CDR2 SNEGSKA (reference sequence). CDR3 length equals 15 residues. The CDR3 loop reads CSASPLNSGANVLTF.

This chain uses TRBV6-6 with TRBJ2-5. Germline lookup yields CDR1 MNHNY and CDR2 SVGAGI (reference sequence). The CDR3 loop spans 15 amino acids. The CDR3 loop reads CASSYNPAVQETQYF.

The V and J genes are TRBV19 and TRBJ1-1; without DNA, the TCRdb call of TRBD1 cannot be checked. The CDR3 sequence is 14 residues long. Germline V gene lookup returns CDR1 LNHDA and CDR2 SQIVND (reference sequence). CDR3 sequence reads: CARKTGMENTEAFF.

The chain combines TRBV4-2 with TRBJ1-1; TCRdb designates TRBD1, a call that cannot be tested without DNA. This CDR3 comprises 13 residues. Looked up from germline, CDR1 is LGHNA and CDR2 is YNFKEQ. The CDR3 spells CASSQDRGDEAFF.

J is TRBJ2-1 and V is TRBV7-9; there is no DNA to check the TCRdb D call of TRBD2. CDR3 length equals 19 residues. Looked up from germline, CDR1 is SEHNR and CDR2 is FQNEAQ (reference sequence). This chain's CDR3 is CASSARGLAGGTSYNEQFF.

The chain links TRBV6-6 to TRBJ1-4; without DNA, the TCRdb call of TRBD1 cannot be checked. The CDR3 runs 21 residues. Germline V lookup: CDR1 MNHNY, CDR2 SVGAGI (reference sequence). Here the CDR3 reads CASSYQRPGPKGEGLNEKLFF.

Here the CDR3 reads CASKVSTGNTIYF. The chain carries TRBV2 and TRBJ1-3. The V gene's germline CDR1 is SNHLY and CDR2 FYNNEI. The CDR3 covers 13 residues.

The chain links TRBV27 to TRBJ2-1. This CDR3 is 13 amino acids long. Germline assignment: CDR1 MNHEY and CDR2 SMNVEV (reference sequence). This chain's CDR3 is CASSLRSGHEQFF.

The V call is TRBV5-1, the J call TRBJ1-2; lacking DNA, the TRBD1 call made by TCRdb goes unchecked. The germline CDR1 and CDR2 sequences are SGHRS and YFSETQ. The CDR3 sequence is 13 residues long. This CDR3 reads CASLSASGGGYTF.

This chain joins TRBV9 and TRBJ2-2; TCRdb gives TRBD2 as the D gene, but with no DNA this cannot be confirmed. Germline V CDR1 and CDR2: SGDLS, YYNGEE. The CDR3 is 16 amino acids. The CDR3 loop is CASSPFAGVGTGELFF.